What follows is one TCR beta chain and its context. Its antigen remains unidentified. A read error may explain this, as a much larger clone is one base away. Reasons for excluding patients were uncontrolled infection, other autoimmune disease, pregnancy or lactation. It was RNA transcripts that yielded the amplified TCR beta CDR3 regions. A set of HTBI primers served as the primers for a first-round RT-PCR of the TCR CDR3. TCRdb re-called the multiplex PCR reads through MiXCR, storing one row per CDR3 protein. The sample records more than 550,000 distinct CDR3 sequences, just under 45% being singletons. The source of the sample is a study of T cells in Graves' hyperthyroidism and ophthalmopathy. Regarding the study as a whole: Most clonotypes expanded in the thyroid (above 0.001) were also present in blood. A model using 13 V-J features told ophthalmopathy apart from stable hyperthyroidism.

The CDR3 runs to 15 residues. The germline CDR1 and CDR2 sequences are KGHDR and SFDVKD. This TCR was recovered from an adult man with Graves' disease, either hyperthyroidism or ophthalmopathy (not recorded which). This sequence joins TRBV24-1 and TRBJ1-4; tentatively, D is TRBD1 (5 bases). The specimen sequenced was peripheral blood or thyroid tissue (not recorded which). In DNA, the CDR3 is TGTGCCACCAGTGATCCCAGGGAGGCTAATGAAAAACTGGTTTTT. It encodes CATSDPREANEKLVF.